This T cell receptor (beta chain) was identified in a study of cytomegalovirus exposure and HLA in healthy donors. Details on this clone: What it recognizes is unknown.

The CDR3 has 16 residues. CDR1 and CDR2 (germline): MGHRA, YSYEKL. V lost 1 base and J lost 4, with 15 bases in between. Study-level points and caveats: A previous analysis found most TCR beta V segments productive roughly 90% or roughly 30% of the time.

Amplification used 60 Vbeta primers and 13 Jbeta primers. TCRdb keeps only in-frame clones here, not all; method: immunoSEQ multiplex PCR. The data show 140,000 to 150,000 clones, and the top ten clones hold about 1.7%. Sequences were obtained from PBMCs. The rearrangement joins TRBV4-1 to TRBJ2-3; possible D gene TRBD2, 7 bases. The source of this sequence is a woman between 45 and 60 years old in good health and CMV-seronegative. The CDR3 nucleotides read TGCGCCAGCAGCCAAGGGGGGGGCTTGGGCGCAGATACGCAGTATTTT. This translates into CASSQGGGLGADTQYF.